Each of the 13 T cell receptor beta chains below was sequenced from the same sample in a study of blood T cell repertoires in COVID-19. Some clones are missing from TCRdb's copy, which holds only in-frame ones; the method was immunoSEQ multiplex PCR. The table records hundreds of thousands of clones, nearly 90% of them present only once. Sequenced sample: PBMCs or T cells enriched from blood (not recorded which). These receptors came from a man aged 25 to 40 who had been exposed to COVID-19.

V is TRBV4-3 and J is TRBJ2-7; TRBD2 matches at 10 bases. The CDR3 runs 16 residues. From germline, CDR1 is LGHNA and CDR2 YSLEER. V gave up 0 bases and J gave up 6 bases; unmatched junction bases: 8. The CDR3 is CASSQESSGGAGEQYF. CDR3 coding DNA: TGCGCCAGCAGCCAAGAATCCAGCGGGGGGGCCGGCGAGCAGTACTTC.

This clone came up a few times. The chain has TRBV4-2 and TRBJ1-5; D unclear. CDR3 length: 15 amino acids. Looked up from germline, CDR1 is LGHNA and CDR2 is YNFKEQ. V was cut by 0 bases and J by 3 bases, with 9 bases left in between. Here the CDR3 reads CASSQDGDSNQPQHF. CDR3 nucleotide sequence: TGTGCCAGCAGCCAAGATGGCGACTCCAATCAGCCCCAGCATTTT.

This chain connects TRBV27 to TRBJ2-7; D is undetermined. Germline V gene data show CDR1 as MNHEY and CDR2 as SMNVEV (reference sequence). CDR3 length equals 14 residues. Trimming cost V 0 bases and J 0 bases, with 6 bases left between them. The chain's CDR3 is CASSLSVYSYEQYF. The CDR3 DNA is TGTGCCAGCAGTTTATCAGTCTACTCCTACGAGCAGTACTTC.

The gene calls are TRBV18 and TRBJ2-1; D may be TRBD2 (5 bases). Trimming stripped 3 bases from V and 10 bases from J, with 19 bases between. The CDR3 runs 15 residues. Germline CDR1 is KGHSH and CDR2 is LQKENI. The DNA of the CDR3 is TGTGCCAGCTCACCTCTGTCGTTGAGGGAAGAGGAGCAGTTCTTC. As protein: CASSPLSLREEEQFF.

The V gene is TRBV6-5, the J gene TRBJ2-7; the match to TRBD1 covers 10 bases. CDR3 length equals 15 residues. Germline loops: CDR1 MNHEY, CDR2 SVGAGI. This chain's CDR3 is CARGTGTGDYYEQYF. As DNA, the CDR3 is TGTGCAAGAGGTACCGGGACAGGGGACTACTACGAGCAGTACTTC.

This clone was observed a single time. The rearrangement joins TRBV6-5 to TRBJ2-7; tentative D call: TRBD1 (6 bases). V was trimmed by 4 bases and J by 1 base, leaving 11 bases between them. The CDR3 is 14 residues long. The germline V gene has CDR1 MNHEY and CDR2 SVGAGI. The CDR3 region has the DNA TGTGCCAGCAGTTCCCAGGGGTTGTCCTACGAGCAGTACTTC. It yields the protein CASSSQGLSYEQYF.

V and J are TRBV15 and TRBJ2-5, with TRBD2 as a possible D gene (5 bases). Trimming removed 1 base at V and 0 bases at J, with 9 bases between. From germline, CDR1 is LNHNV and CDR2 YYDKDF (reference sequence). The CDR3 is made up of 15 amino acids. This chain's CDR3 is CATSRVYGDQETQYF. In nucleotides, the CDR3 is TGTGCCACCAGCAGAGTTTACGGGGACCAAGAGACCCAGTACTTC.

This rearrangement joins TRBV19 to TRBJ2-7; 7 bases match TRBD2. Looked up from germline, CDR1 is LNHDA and CDR2 is SQIVND (reference sequence). This CDR3 spans 14 amino acids. V was clipped by 3 bases and J by 3 bases; unmatched bases: 5. The CDR3 is CASSIASGGYEQYF. CDR3 in DNA: TGTGCCAGTAGTATCGCTAGCGGAGGCTACGAGCAGTACTTC.

This clone was seen a handful of times. Other DNA sequences from this sample encode an identical CDR3 as well. V usage is TRBV5-1 and J usage is TRBJ2-7; possibly TRBD1 for D (5 bases). Trimming cost V 3 bases and J 3 bases, with 7 bases left between them. CDR3 length equals 12 residues. The germline V gene has CDR1 SGHRS and CDR2 YFSETQ. CDR3 region: CASSYDSYEQYF. DNA for the CDR3: TGCGCCAGCAGCTATGACAGCTACGAGCAGTACTTC.

The genes are TRBV20-1 and TRBJ1-6, with TRBD1 identical over 7 bases. This CDR3 spans 14 amino acids. Germline loops: CDR1 DFQATT, CDR2 SNEGSKA (reference sequence). Trimming removed 3 bases from V and 7 bases from J; junction bases left unmatched: 6. CDR3 DNA: TGCAGTGCTAGTAGGGGGCAGTTAAATTCACCCCTCCACTTT. Its protein is CSASRGQLNSPLHF.

The V gene is TRBV5-6, the J gene TRBJ2-7; 7 nucleotides line up with TRBD1. Trimming cost V 2 bases and J 3 bases; bases outside gene matches: 5. The CDR3 sequence is 14 residues long. The germline gives CDR1 SGHDT, CDR2 YYEEEE. CDR3: CASSFGTDNYEQYF. The CDR3 DNA reads as TGTGCCAGCAGCTTCGGGACAGATAACTACGAGCAGTACTTC.

The V call is TRBV5-1, the J call TRBJ1-3; D remains unclear. Germline V gene lookup returns CDR1 SGHRS and CDR2 YFSETQ. The CDR3 extends over 14 amino acids. Trimming took 0 bases from V and 0 from J, leaving 4 bases between them. The CDR3 here is CASSLGHSGNTIYF. CDR3 bases: TGCGCCAGCAGCTTGGGGCACTCTGGAAACACCATATATTTT.

CDR3 residues: CSVAPGGRSYNEQFF. DNA for the CDR3: TGCAGCGTTGCCCCAGGGGGCCGGTCCTACAATGAGCAGTTCTTC. The chain uses TRBV29-1 and TRBJ2-1; 8 bases line up with TRBD1. The CDR3 is made up of 15 amino acids. Per germline, CDR1 SQVTM and CDR2 ANQGSEA. With V trimmed by 4 bases and J by 1 base, 6 bases remained unmatched.